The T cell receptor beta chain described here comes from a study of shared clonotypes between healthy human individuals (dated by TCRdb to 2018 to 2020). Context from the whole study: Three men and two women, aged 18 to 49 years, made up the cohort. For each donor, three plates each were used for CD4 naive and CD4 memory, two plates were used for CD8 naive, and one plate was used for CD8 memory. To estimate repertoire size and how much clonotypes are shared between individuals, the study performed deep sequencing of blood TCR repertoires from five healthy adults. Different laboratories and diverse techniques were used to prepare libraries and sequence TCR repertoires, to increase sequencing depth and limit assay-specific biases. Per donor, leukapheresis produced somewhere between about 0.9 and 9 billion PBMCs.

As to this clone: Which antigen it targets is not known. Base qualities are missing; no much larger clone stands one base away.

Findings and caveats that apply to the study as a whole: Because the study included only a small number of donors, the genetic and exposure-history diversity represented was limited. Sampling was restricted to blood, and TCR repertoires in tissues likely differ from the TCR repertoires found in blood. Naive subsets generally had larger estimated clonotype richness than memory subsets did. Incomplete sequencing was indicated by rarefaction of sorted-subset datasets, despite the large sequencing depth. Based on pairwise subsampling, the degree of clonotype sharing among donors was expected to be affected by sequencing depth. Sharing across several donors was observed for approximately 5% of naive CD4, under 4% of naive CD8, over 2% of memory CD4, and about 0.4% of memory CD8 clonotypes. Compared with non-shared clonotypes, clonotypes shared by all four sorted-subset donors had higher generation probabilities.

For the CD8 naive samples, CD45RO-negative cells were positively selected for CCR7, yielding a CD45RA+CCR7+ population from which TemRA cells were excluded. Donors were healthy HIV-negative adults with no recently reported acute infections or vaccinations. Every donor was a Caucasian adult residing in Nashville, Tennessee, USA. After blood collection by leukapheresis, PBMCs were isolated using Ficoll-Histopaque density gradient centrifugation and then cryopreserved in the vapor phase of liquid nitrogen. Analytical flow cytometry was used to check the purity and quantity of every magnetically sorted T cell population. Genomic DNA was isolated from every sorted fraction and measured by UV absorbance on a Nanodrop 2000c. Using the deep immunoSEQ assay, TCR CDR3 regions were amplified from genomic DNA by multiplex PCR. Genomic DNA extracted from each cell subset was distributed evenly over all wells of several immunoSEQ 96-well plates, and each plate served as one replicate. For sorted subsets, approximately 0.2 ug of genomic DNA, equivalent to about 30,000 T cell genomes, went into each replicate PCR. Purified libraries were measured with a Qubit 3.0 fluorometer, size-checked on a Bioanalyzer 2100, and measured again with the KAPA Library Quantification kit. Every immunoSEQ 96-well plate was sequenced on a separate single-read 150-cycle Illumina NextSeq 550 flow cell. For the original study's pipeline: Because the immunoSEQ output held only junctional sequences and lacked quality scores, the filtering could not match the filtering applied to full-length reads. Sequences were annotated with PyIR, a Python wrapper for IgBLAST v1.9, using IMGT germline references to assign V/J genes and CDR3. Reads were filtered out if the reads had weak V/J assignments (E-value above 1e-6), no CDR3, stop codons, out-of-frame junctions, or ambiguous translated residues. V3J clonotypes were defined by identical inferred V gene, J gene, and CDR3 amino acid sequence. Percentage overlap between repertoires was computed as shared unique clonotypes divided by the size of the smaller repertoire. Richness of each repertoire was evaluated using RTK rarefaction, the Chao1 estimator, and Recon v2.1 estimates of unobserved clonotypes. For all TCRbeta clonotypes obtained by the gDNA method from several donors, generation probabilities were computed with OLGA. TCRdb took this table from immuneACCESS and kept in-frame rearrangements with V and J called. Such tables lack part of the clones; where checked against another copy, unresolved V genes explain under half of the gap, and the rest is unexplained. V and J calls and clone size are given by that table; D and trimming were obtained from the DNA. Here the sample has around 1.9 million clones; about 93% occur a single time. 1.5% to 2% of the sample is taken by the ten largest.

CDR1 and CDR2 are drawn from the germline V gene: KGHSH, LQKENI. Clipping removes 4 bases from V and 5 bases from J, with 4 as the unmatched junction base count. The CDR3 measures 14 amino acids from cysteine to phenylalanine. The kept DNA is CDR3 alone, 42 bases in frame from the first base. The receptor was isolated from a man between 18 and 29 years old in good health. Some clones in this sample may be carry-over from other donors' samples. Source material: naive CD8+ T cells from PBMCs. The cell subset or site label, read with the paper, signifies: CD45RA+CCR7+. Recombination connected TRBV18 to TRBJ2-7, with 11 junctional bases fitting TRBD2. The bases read TGTGCCAGCTCACTAGCGGGAGGGCCCCACGAGCAGTACTTC. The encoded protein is CASSLAGGPHEQYF.